What follows describes a single T cell receptor (beta chain). The antigen is undetermined. This sample was included in a study of T cell responses to AZD1222 COVID-19 vaccine. The assay was immunoSEQ multiplex PCR, and TCRdb's table has in-frame clones only and misses some. The table shows about 180,000 clones, with about 93% occurring only once. General study results and limits: Vaccine-related CD4 TCRs covered spike, predominating at 160-218 and 743-854. The donors showed a predominance of white British ancestry and of females, with possible underestimation of clonal diversity.

The CDR3 is 13 residues long. Trimming removed 7 bases from V and 5 bases from J, with 14 bases in between. Sequenced material: peripheral blood, taken 28 days after the second dose of the MenACWY control vaccine. The V and J genes are TRBV12-3 or TRBV12-4 and TRBJ2-5; D not certain. This TCR came from an adult who received the MenACWY meningococcal vaccine as a control. CDR3 DNA sequence: TGTGCCAGCACCCTGGACCTCAGGGAGACCCAGTACTTC. Translating it yields CASTLDLRETQYF.